This T cell receptor beta chain was observed in a study of T-cell memory formation after mild COVID-19. In the study overall: There were largely donor-specific TCR clusters. Study-level results: Memory cells collected pre-infection included some clones that later responded, suggesting cross-reactive memory joined. Contracting CD8+ clones were enriched in EMRA, CD4+ mainly in CM and EM. Specificity for SARS-CoV-2 was not confirmed among the second-wave clones peaking on day 37.

In TCRdb, the 5' RACE reads were re-called with MiXCR into one record per CDR3 protein. The table shows about 160,000 distinct CDR3 sequences, with around a third occurring only once. V shed 4 bases, J shed 4 bases, and the junction held 12 bases outside the gene matches. Germline loops: CDR1 MNHNY, CDR2 SVGAGI (reference sequence). This CDR3 comprises 16 residues. As to this clonotype: Its antigen is not known.

Specimen: PBMCs or a T cell subset sorted from them (not recorded which). The chain combines TRBV6-6 with TRBJ2-7; TRBD1 matches 8 bases. This clonotype was obtained from an adult woman who had mild COVID-19 (a few samples of this study predate the infection). Cell type and time point are not known. Here the CDR3 reads CASSSRIGTGPYEQYF. DNA for the CDR3: TGTGCCAGCAGTTCGCGGATTGGGACAGGTCCGTACGAGCAGTACTTC.